This TCR beta chain was observed in a study of T cells in Graves' hyperthyroidism and ophthalmopathy. Many counts were recorded for this clonotype. Amplification targeted TCR beta CDR3 regions from RNA transcripts. HTBI primers were the set used in a first-round RT-PCR of the TCR CDR3. TCRdb ran MiXCR on the multiplex PCR reads and lists one entry per CDR3 protein. Of more than 500,000 distinct CDR3 sequences listed, around 45% were seen once; the top ten hold 15% to 20%. The CDR3 sequence is 14 residues long. Germline V CDR1 and CDR2: LNHNV, YYDKDF (reference sequence). V shed 0 bases and J shed 9 bases, with 9 bases lying between them.

Sequenced material: peripheral blood or thyroid tissue (not recorded which). The sequence came from an adult woman with Graves' disease, either hyperthyroidism or ophthalmopathy (not recorded which). This chain links TRBV15 with TRBJ1-6; D not resolved. CDR3 nucleotide sequence: TGTGCCACCAGCAGAGAGGGTTTTAGTTCACCCCTCCACTTT. It yields the protein CATSREGFSSPLHF.